This is a list of T cell receptor beta chains from one sample in a study of persistence of HIV-infected CD4 T cells. Generated by immunoSEQ multiplex PCR, the TCRdb table keeps only in-frame clones and is missing some. The sample consists of roughly 43,000 clones, 80% to 95% of them appearing once. No antigens are known for them. The sequenced sample was CD4+ T cells sorted from PBMCs after roughly 18-hour stimulation, obtained from a patient who received antiretroviral therapy. The receptors originated from an adult man with HIV who was CMV-seropositive. The CDR3 runs from the conserved cysteine through the conserved F or W. Size is stated for part of the rows, as once, few or many counts, or as a class when the clone is expanded.

TRBJ1-6 | . | TRBV28 | 18 | CASSPPGGSASYNSPLHF
TRBJ2-5 | . | TRBV9 | 13 | CASSFTGGETQYF
TRBJ2-1 | . | TRBV2 | 15 | CASSVDHRLYNEQFF
TRBJ2-7 | . | TRBV6-5 | 13 | CASHPGQPYEQYF
TRBJ2-7 | . | TRBV13 | 13 | CASSLGDSHEQYF
TRBJ2-4 | . | TRBV14 | 16 | CASSQDFRGRKNIQYF
TRBJ2-3 | . | TRBV5-4 | 14 | CASSWRSHTDTQYF
TRBJ1-5 | few | TRBV18 | 12 | CASSPPNQPQHF
TRBJ2-3 | . | TRBV6-6 | 11 | CASASGDTQYF
TRBJ1-2 | few | TRBV27 | 14 | CASSFHGTGTFYTF
TRBJ1-2 | . | TRBV11-1 | 12 | CASSLETSGYTF
TRBJ2-1 | . | TRBV6-5 | 15 | CASGILAGGADEQFF
TRBJ2-3 | few | TRBV7-2 | 14 | CASSLERPRDTQYF
TRBJ2-3 | . | TRBV28 | 14 | CASNQGTSTDTQYF
TRBJ2-6 | . | TRBV2 | 16 | CASSGRAYSGANVLTF
TRBJ2-4 | . | TRBV5-1 | 15 | CASSLDLIAKNIQYF
TRBJ2-7 | . | TRBV19 | 16 | CASSIRGQGGRYEQYF
TRBJ2-7 | . | TRBV24-1 | 14 | CATSRKGGASEQYF
TRBJ2-1 | . | TRBV5-1 | 14 | CASSLGTGNNEQFF
TRBJ2-1 | . | TRBV12-5 | 17 | CASGSSQTASSYNEQFF
TRBJ2-3 | . | TRBV12-3/TRBV12-4 | 12 | CASSKRSPKEYF
TRBJ2-7 | . | TRBV6-5 | 15 | CASLVGDRGSYEQYF
TRBJ2-7 | . | TRBV2 | 12 | CASLGRKYEQYF
TRBJ1-2 | few | TRBV9 | 16 | CASSVGTGGYVYGYTF
TRBJ1-6 | . | TRBV18 | 17 | CASSPPGGQGDNSPLHF
TRBJ1-3 | . | TRBV30 | 15 | CAWRDTGTSGNTIYF
TRBJ2-4 | . | TRBV7-9 | 16 | CASSLPTTGAKNIQYF
TRBJ2-7 | . | TRBV6-5 | 13 | CASRNPGGHGQYF
TRBJ2-4 | . | TRBV19 | 20 | CASSIESGSLIDSAKNIQYF
TRBJ1-5 | once | TRBV27 | 14 | CASSLGRVGQPQHF
TRBJ1-1 | . | TRBV10-2 | 12 | CASTQGNTEAFF
TRBJ1-1 | . | TRBV28 | 15 | CASSLLASRETEAFF
TRBJ2-5 | . | TRBV10-3 | 14 | CAISERGQEETQYF
TRBJ1-5 | . | TRBV5-1 | 15 | CASSLQGNSNQPQHF
TRBJ1-4 | . | TRBV7-3 | 13 | CASSSSPNEKLFF
TRBJ1-6 | . | TRBV18 | 15 | CASSPPGKGNSPLHF
TRBJ2-1 | . | TRBV6-1 | 13 | CASTPRVGGEQFF
TRBJ1-4 | once | TRBV7-2 | 15 | CASSFYSPTNEKLFF
TRBJ2-2 | . | TRBV7-2 | 15 | CASSWGTSGSGELFF
TRBJ2-3 | . | TRBV11-3 | 19 | CASSLRWVAGGEGTDTQYF
TRBJ1-4 | . | TRBV5-1 | 15 | CASSLQGSSSEKLFF
TRBJ2-3 | . | TRBV6-1 | 15 | CASSDLAGGTDTQYF
TRBJ2-3 | . | TRBV5-1 | 14 | CASSLPGVVDTQYF
TRBJ2-1 | . | TRBV30 | 12 | CAWKTVTGEQFF
TRBJ1-1 | . | TRBV30 | 12 | CAWSVHYTEAFF
TRBJ1-1 | few | TRBV10-1 | 16 | CASSDQTDLLQLGAFF
TRBJ2-7 | . | TRBV3-1/TRBV3-2 | 14 | CASSQTAGWHEQYF
TRBJ2-2 | . | TRBV29-1 | 13 | CSVRGENTGELFF
TRBJ2-2 | . | TRBV3-1/TRBV3-2 | 12 | CASGTVAGELLF